The rows below give T cell receptor beta chains drawn from one sample of a study of cytomegalovirus exposure and HLA in healthy donors. TCRdb's table, derived via immunoSEQ multiplex PCR, lists solely in-frame clones and lacks some. The table shows over 130,000 clones, with 76% occurring only once. Sequences were obtained from PBMCs. The origin of the receptors is a man aged 40-55 years in good health and CMV-seronegative. Both conserved end residues are part of each CDR3. Fields, in order: D gene, V gene, J gene, clone size, CDR3 DNA, CDR3 protein. The D gene is left open where the match is weak. Size is omitted from some rows. Given values are once, few, many or a class for expanded clones.

D gene: TRBD2; V gene: TRBV7-9; J gene: TRBJ2-2; clone size: .; CDR3 DNA: TGTGCCACCCCTTCTAGCGGGGCCGGAACCGGGGAGCTGTTTTTT; CDR3 protein: CATPSSGAGTGELFF
D gene: TRBD2; V gene: TRBV28; J gene: TRBJ2-7; clone size: .; CDR3 DNA: TGTGCCAGCAGTTTTACTAGCGGGGGGGCCTACGAGCAGTACTTC; CDR3 protein: CASSFTSGGAYEQYF
D gene: .; V gene: TRBV27; J gene: TRBJ2-7; clone size: .; CDR3 DNA: TGTGCCAGCAGTTCTTTTCCTAGCGAAACTCCCCTCTACGAGCAGTACTTC; CDR3 protein: CASSSFPSETPLYEQYF
D gene: TRBD1; V gene: TRBV11-2; J gene: TRBJ2-7; clone size: .; CDR3 DNA: TGTGCCAGCAGCTCGACAGGGCCCGAGCAGTACTTC; CDR3 protein: CASSSTGPEQYF
D gene: .; V gene: TRBV11-2; J gene: TRBJ1-4; clone size: .; CDR3 DNA: TGTGCCAGCAGCTTACCCGCGGGGATTAATGAAAAACTGTTTTTT; CDR3 protein: CASSLPAGINEKLFF
D gene: .; V gene: TRBV27; J gene: TRBJ2-7; clone size: .; CDR3 DNA: TGTGCCAGCGGAGGGGACGAGCAGTACTTC; CDR3 protein: CASGGDEQYF
D gene: .; V gene: TRBV4-1; J gene: TRBJ2-7; clone size: .; CDR3 DNA: TGCGCCAGCAGCCAAGTGACGGAGTACGAGCAGTACTTC; CDR3 protein: CASSQVTEYEQYF
D gene: TRBD2; V gene: TRBV25-1; J gene: TRBJ2-5; clone size: .; CDR3 DNA: TGTGCCAGCGGTGCGGGGGGTAAGGAGACCCAGTACTTC; CDR3 protein: CASGAGGKETQYF
D gene: .; V gene: TRBV6-1; J gene: TRBJ1-3; clone size: .; CDR3 DNA: TGTGCCAGCAGTGAAGTAGGGGACATCGTGGGGAACACCATATATTTT; CDR3 protein: CASSEVGDIVGNTIYF
D gene: .; V gene: TRBV19; J gene: TRBJ2-7; clone size: .; CDR3 DNA: TGTGCCAGTAGTAATGGCGGGGCTCACTACGAGCAGTACTTC; CDR3 protein: CASSNGGAHYEQYF
D gene: .; V gene: TRBV5-6; J gene: TRBJ1-1; clone size: .; CDR3 DNA: TGTGCCTTCGGGAGGCCCCTAACGGACGAAGCTTTCTTT; CDR3 protein: CAFGRPLTDEAFF
D gene: .; V gene: TRBV4-2; J gene: TRBJ2-7; clone size: .; CDR3 DNA: TGTGCCAGCAGCCCTAGTACGGGAGAGTACGTGCAGTACTTC; CDR3 protein: CASSPSTGEYVQYF
D gene: .; V gene: TRBV7-9; J gene: TRBJ2-6; clone size: .; CDR3 DNA: TGTTCCAGCATCTTTGGAGGGGCCGGGGCCAACGTCCTGACTTTC; CDR3 protein: CSSIFGGAGANVLTF
D gene: TRBD2; V gene: TRBV4-1; J gene: TRBJ2-1; clone size: .; CDR3 DNA: TGCGCCAGCAGCCAAGCCCTAGCGGCTTCCTACAATGAGCAGTTCTTC; CDR3 protein: CASSQALAASYNEQFF
D gene: TRBD2; V gene: TRBV6-1; J gene: TRBJ2-2; clone size: .; CDR3 DNA: TGTGCCAGCAGTGAAAATCTCGGGAGGTACTTCACCGGGGAGCTGTTTTTT; CDR3 protein: CASSENLGRYFTGELFF
D gene: .; V gene: TRBV27; J gene: TRBJ2-1; clone size: .; CDR3 DNA: TGTGCCAGCAGCTCCGGGACAAGCTCCTACAATGAGCAGTTCTTC; CDR3 protein: CASSSGTSSYNEQFF
D gene: .; V gene: TRBV4-1; J gene: TRBJ2-3; clone size: .; CDR3 DNA: TGCGCCAGCAGCCCCGGGGGGCGAATCCCGAACACAGATACGCAGTATTTT; CDR3 protein: CASSPGGRIPNTDTQYF
D gene: .; V gene: TRBV5-4; J gene: TRBJ2-5; clone size: .; CDR3 DNA: TGTGCCAGCAGCTTGGTGGGGGGGGGCCATGAGACCCAGTACTTC; CDR3 protein: CASSLVGGGHETQYF
D gene: .; V gene: TRBV12-2; J gene: TRBJ1-1; clone size: .; CDR3 DNA: TGTGCAAGTCGTCAAACAGGCCACACTGAAGCTTTCTTT; CDR3 protein: CASRQTGHTEAFF
D gene: .; V gene: TRBV29-1; J gene: TRBJ2-3; clone size: .; CDR3 DNA: TGCAGCGACCTGGGCTATAACACAGATACGCAGTATTTT; CDR3 protein: CSDLGYNTDTQYF
D gene: TRBD1; V gene: TRBV10-3; J gene: TRBJ1-4; clone size: .; CDR3 DNA: TGTGCCATCAGTAAAACAGCATCCAGGGGGCAAGGGGAAAAACTGTTTTTT; CDR3 protein: CAISKTASRGQGEKLFF
D gene: .; V gene: TRBV14; J gene: TRBJ2-7; clone size: few; CDR3 DNA: TGTGCCAGCAGCCAAGATTTACAGGGTCGGTACGAGCAGTACTTC; CDR3 protein: CASSQDLQGRYEQYF
D gene: TRBD2; V gene: TRBV4-2; J gene: TRBJ2-7; clone size: .; CDR3 DNA: TGTGCCAGCAGCCAGAAACCGGGACTAGCGGGGGTTTTCTCCTCCTACGGGCAGTACTTC; CDR3 protein: CASSQKPGLAGVFSSYGQYF
D gene: TRBD2; V gene: TRBV5-6; J gene: TRBJ2-3; clone size: .; CDR3 DNA: TGTGCCAGCAGCCCCCAGCGGAGCGGGGGGGCTACGCAGTATTTT; CDR3 protein: CASSPQRSGGATQYF
D gene: .; V gene: TRBV5-5; J gene: TRBJ2-6; clone size: .; CDR3 DNA: TGTGCCAGCAGGTCCGGGACACTCTCCGGGGCCAACGTCCTGACTTTC; CDR3 protein: CASRSGTLSGANVLTF
D gene: .; V gene: TRBV2; J gene: TRBJ2-7; clone size: .; CDR3 DNA: TGTGCCAGCAGTGAAGGGGGGCACTCCTACGAGCAGTACTTC; CDR3 protein: CASSEGGHSYEQYF
D gene: .; V gene: TRBV4-2; J gene: TRBJ2-7; clone size: .; CDR3 DNA: TGTGCCAGCAGCCAAGAACGTCAGGGATACGAGCAGTACTTC; CDR3 protein: CASSQERQGYEQYF
D gene: .; V gene: TRBV7-9; J gene: TRBJ2-6; clone size: .; CDR3 DNA: TGTGCCAGCACCGGTGGGGCCAACGTCCTGACTTTC; CDR3 protein: CASTGGANVLTF
D gene: .; V gene: TRBV28; J gene: TRBJ1-1; clone size: few; CDR3 DNA: TGTGCCAGCAGTTTCTCGATGAGCACTGAAGCTTTCTTT; CDR3 protein: CASSFSMSTEAFF
D gene: .; V gene: TRBV27; J gene: TRBJ2-3; clone size: few; CDR3 DNA: TGTGCCAGCAGTTCCCAGGGGGCACTCCTAGCGGGGACCACAGATACGCAGTATTTT; CDR3 protein: CASSSQGALLAGTTDTQYF
D gene: .; V gene: TRBV6-5; J gene: TRBJ1-2; clone size: .; CDR3 DNA: TGTGCCAGCAGACTAGGACCGACCGCCTATGGCTACACCTTC; CDR3 protein: CASRLGPTAYGYTF
D gene: .; V gene: TRBV27; J gene: TRBJ2-7; clone size: .; CDR3 DNA: TGTGCCAGCAGTTTATCTCTGTTATCCTACGAGCAGTACTTC; CDR3 protein: CASSLSLLSYEQYF
D gene: TRBD1; V gene: TRBV30; J gene: TRBJ1-5; clone size: .; CDR3 DNA: TGTGCCTGGACCGGACAGGGGGCGAGCTATCAGCCCCAGCATTTT; CDR3 protein: CAWTGQGASYQPQHF
D gene: TRBD1; V gene: TRBV10-3; J gene: TRBJ2-5; clone size: .; CDR3 DNA: TGTGCCATCAGTGACTATTCGGACAGGGAAGAGACCCAGTACTTC; CDR3 protein: CAISDYSDREETQYF
D gene: .; V gene: TRBV7-9; J gene: TRBJ1-6; clone size: .; CDR3 DNA: TGTTCCAGCGCAACAGGTAGTTCTAATTCACCCCTCCACTTT; CDR3 protein: CSSATGSSNSPLHF